This TCR beta chain was captured by sequencing in a study of OX40 agonist ivuxolimab in advanced cancers. This CDR3 is 14 amino acids long. Per the germline V gene, CDR1 is MDHEN and CDR2 is SYDVKM. The V and J ends lost 6 bases and 8 bases, in that order; junction bases with no gene match: 12. The assay was immunoSEQ multiplex PCR, and TCRdb's table has in-frame clones only and misses some. The sample shows 47,000 or so clones, approximately 90% of them seen only once. Sequencing was performed on CD4+ or CD8+ T cells sorted from blood, taken in a trial of the OX40 agonist ivuxolimab. The chain has TRBV28 and TRBJ1-2, with TRBD1 matching 7 bases. This receptor was identified in an adult with an advanced solid tumor such as melanoma, head and neck, liver or kidney cancer. As DNA, the CDR3 is TGTGCCAGCAGCCAGTCTTCAGGGGGTGTGGGCTACACCTTC. It yields the protein CASSQSSGGVGYTF.